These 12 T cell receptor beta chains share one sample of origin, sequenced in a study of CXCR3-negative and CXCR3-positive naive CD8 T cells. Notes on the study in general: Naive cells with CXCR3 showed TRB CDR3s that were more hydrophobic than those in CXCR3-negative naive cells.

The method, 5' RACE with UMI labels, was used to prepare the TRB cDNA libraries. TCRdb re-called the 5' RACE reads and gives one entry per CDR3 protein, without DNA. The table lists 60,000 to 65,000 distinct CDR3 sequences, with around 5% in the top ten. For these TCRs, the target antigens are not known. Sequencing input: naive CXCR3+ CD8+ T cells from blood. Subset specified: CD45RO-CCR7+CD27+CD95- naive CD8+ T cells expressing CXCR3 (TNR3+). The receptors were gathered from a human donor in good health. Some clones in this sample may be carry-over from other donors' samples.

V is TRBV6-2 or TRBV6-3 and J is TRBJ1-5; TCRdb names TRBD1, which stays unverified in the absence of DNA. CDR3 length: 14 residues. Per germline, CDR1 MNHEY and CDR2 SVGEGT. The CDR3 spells CASSYGSGDQPQHF.

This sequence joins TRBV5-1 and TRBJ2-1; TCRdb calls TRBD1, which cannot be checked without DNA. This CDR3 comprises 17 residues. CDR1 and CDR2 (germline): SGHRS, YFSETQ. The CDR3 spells CASSSRQGGEWFNEQFF.

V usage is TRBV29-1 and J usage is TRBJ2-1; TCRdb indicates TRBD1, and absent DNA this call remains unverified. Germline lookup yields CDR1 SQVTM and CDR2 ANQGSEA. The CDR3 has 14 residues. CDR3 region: CSVERGVGDNEQFF.

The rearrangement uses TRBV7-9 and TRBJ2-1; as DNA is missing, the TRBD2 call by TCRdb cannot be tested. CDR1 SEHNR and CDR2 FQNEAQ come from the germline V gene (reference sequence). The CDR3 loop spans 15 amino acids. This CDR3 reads CASSLLGEGYNEQFF.

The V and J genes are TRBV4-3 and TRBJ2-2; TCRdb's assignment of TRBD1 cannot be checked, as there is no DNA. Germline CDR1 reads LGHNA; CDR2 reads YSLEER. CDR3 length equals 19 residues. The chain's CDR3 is CASSQRTPRGSTETGELFF.

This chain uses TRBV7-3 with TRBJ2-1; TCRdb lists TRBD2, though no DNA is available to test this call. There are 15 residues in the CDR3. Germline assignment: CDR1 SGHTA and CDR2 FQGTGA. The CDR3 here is CASSLGLAGGNEQFF.

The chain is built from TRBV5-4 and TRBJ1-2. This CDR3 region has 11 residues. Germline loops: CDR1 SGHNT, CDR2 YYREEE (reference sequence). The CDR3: CASSLGYGYTF.

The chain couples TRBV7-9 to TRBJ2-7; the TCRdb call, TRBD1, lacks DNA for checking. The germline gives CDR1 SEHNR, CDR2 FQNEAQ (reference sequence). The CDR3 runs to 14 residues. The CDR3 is CASSPRDRAYEQYF.

CDR3 in amino acids: CSALNLAGGAYNEQFF. This chain joins TRBV20-1 and TRBJ2-1; TCRdb reports TRBD2, a call that lacks DNA to check it against. Germline V CDR1 and CDR2: DFQATT, SNEGSKA (reference sequence). There are 16 residues in the CDR3.

The CDR3 region is CASSVGGAVTEAFF. The chain combines TRBV25-1 with TRBJ1-1; TCRdb designates TRBD1, a call that cannot be tested without DNA. Germline V gene data show CDR1 as MGHDK and CDR2 as SYGVNS. The CDR3 loop spans 14 amino acids.

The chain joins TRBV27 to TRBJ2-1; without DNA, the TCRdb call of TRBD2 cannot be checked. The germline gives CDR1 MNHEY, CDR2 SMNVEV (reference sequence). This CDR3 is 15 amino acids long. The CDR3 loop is CASSSGTSGYNEQFF.

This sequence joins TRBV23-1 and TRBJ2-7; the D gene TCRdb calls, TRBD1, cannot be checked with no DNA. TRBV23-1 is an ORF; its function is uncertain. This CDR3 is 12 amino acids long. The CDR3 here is CASGADLREQYF.